Following are 5 T cell receptor beta chains from one sample sequenced in a study of blood T cell repertoires in COVID-19. This table comes from immunoSEQ multiplex PCR, and its TCRdb copy is limited to in-frame clones, with some not included. The data contain roughly 41,000 clones, under 90% of them seen just once; the ten biggest clones take up about 1.5%. Specimen: peripheral blood. These receptor sequences come from a man aged 55 to 70 with COVID-19, enrolled during active disease.

This clone was counted a single time. The chain recombines TRBV7-6 with TRBJ1-1, with 8 bases lining up with TRBD1. This CDR3 is 15 amino acids long. Germline V gene data show CDR1 as SGHVS and CDR2 as FNYEAQ. J was trimmed by 1 base and V by 5 bases; bases with no gene match: 6. CDR3 in DNA: TGTGCCAGCAGCACCCGACAGGGGTCGAACACTGAAGCTTTCTTT. Translation: CASSTRQGSNTEAFF.

The rearrangement uses TRBV7-3 and TRBJ2-7; TRBD2 matches 9 bases. J gave up 3 bases and V 5 bases, and 5 bases lay outside the gene matches. CDR1 and CDR2 from the germline V gene are SGHTA and FQGTGA. This CDR3 spans 14 amino acids. For the CDR3, the DNA is TGTGCCAGCAGCCCCACTAGCGGGCACTACGAGCAGTACTTC. Amino acids: CASSPTSGHYEQYF.

The V gene is TRBV6-1, the J gene TRBJ1-2; D unresolved. V was trimmed by 3 bases and J by 6 bases, leaving 14 bases between them. The CDR3 has 14 residues. Looked up from germline, CDR1 is MNHNS and CDR2 is SASEGT. CDR3 nucleotide sequence: TGTGCCAGCAGTGAGTCGTGGACGGGAGATGGCTACACCTTC. As protein: CASSESWTGDGYTF.

This clone has only one observation. The rearrangement joins TRBV7-9 to TRBJ1-1, with 7 bases fitting TRBD1. Losses at the gene ends were 4 bases for V and 5 bases for J; bases not matched to a gene: 7. Germline CDR1 reads SEHNR; CDR2 reads FQNEAQ (reference sequence). This CDR3 is built from 14 residues. CDR3 sequence (DNA): TGTGCCAGCAGCTGGGACAGAGCGAGGACTGAAGCTTTCTTT. It translates to CASSWDRARTEAFF.

The rearrangement links TRBV25-1 to TRBJ1-6, with TRBD1 matching over 8 bases. The V gene end was trimmed by 6 bases and the J gene end by 10 bases; junction bases not matched to a gene: 8. Germline V gene lookup returns CDR1 MGHDK and CDR2 SYGVNS. The CDR3 sequence is 14 residues long. The CDR3 loop reads CASSPGQGNSPLHF. The CDR3 bases are TGTGCCAGCAGCCCCGGACAGGGTAACTCACCCCTCCACTTT.